This paragraph reports one T cell receptor beta chain. Its antigen is still unknown. The CDR3 is 15 residues long. V lost 0 bases to trimming and J lost 6 bases; unmatched junction nucleotides: 4. In germline, CDR1 is LGHNA, CDR2 YSLEER. With a J-beta primer mix and a sample-barcoded 5' primer, a second PCR ran roughly 6 to 11 cycles. MiXCR was run by TCRdb on the 5' RACE reads, yielding one entry per CDR3 protein. The sample consists of hundreds of thousands of distinct CDR3 sequences, roughly half of them appearing once. The record originates from a study of blood T cells in healthy people across ages. Whole-study findings and limits: With age, beta diversity per million T cells declined roughly linearly, significantly by approximately 40.

Material: blood. V is TRBV4-3 and J is TRBJ2-1, with 8 bases matching TRBD2. This sequence was found in a woman aged 80 or older in good health. The chain's CDR3 is CASSQEGLEPNEQFF. The CDR3 DNA follows: TGCGCCAGCAGCCAAGAGGGACTAGAGCCCAATGAGCAGTTCTTC.